The clone carrying this T cell receptor (beta chain) was seen at least ten times. Its target is unknown. The data stem from a study of regulatory T cells in long-lasting Graves disease. Sequencing libraries for TCR beta were prepared with iRepertoire HTBI primers and Arm-PCR of CDR3 regions. Per the authors' pipeline: Taken together, the samples had fewer than 65 TRBV and more than 11 TRBJ segments identified. A single record per CDR3 protein comes from TCRdb applying MiXCR to the multiplex PCR reads. TCRdb, not the original authors, processed these V and J calls. This sample carries under 500,000 distinct CDR3 sequences, around 20% of them seen once, and the ten largest clones take over 7.5%. Sample time point: persistent/refractory GD, antithyroid drugs over 5 years with positive TRAb. The authors made the TCR library using RNA they extracted from PBMCs. Patients were from an endocrinology department in Xi'an, China.

With 5 bases removed from V and 0 bases from J, the gap between germline ends came to 13 bases. The CDR3 covers 15 residues. Germline V gene sequence: CDR1 MNHEY, CDR2 SMNVEV (reference sequence). Study-wide findings and caveats: Persistent-disease Graves' patients showed less TCR diversity than new cases. Under persistent disease, TRBV28, TRBJ1-2 and TRBJ2-5 were used preferentially.

The chain is built from TRBV27 and TRBJ2-5; D uncertain. The TCR originated in a female donor with Graves disease. Sample: peripheral blood mononuclear cells (PBMCs), taken when the disease was refractory, from a patient treated with antithyroid drugs. In DNA, the CDR3 is TGTGCCAGCAGTGGGATTCCAGAGAACCAAGAGACCCAGTACTTC. Translation gives CASSGIPENQETQYF.